Below are 23 T cell receptor beta chains sequenced from a single sample in a study of blood T cell repertoires in COVID-19. Libraries were prepared by immunoSEQ multiplex PCR; TCRdb keeps only in-frame clonotypes and omits some of them. The table includes over 30,000 clones, roughly four fifths detected once. Material: peripheral blood. The receptors come from a man older than 75 with active or convalescent COVID-19.

The chain has TRBV4-2 and TRBJ1-1, with D possibly matching TRBD1 (5 bases). The CDR3 is made up of 15 amino acids. The V gene's germline CDR1 is LGHNA and CDR2 YNFKEQ. V dropped 6 bases and J dropped 0 bases, with 14 bases sitting between them. The CDR3 is CASRLTGGLNTEAFF. CDR3 DNA sequence: TGTGCCAGCAGGCTAACGGGGGGGTTGAACACTGAAGCTTTCTTT.

This chain connects TRBV9 to TRBJ2-3; the match to TRBD1 covers 7 bases. Germline lookup yields CDR1 SGDLS and CDR2 YYNGEE. This CDR3 region has 14 residues. DNA of the CDR3: TGTGCAGTCTGGGACAGTTCTAGCACAGATACGCAGTATTTT. It translates to CAVWDSSSTDTQYF.

The chain links TRBV2 to TRBJ1-4; TRBD1 agrees at 9 bases. CDR1 is SNHLY, CDR2 FYNNEI, per germline. This CDR3 is 13 amino acids long. With V trimmed by 8 bases and J by 9 bases, 7 bases remained unmatched. CDR3: CASGRDRAQKLFF. In DNA, the CDR3 is TGTGCCAGCGGCCGGGACAGGGCCCAAAAACTGTTTTTT.

The V call is TRBV5-1, the J call TRBJ2-1, with 12 bases aligning to TRBD2. Germline trimming cut 0 bases from V and 4 bases from J; bases unmatched to any gene: 11. Germline V lookup: CDR1 SGHRS, CDR2 YFSETQ. The CDR3 runs 19 residues. The CDR3 region has the DNA TGCGCCAGCAGCTTGGCCCTAGCGGGAGGGTCTATCGGTTACAATGAGCAGTTCTTC. Translating gives CASSLALAGGSIGYNEQFF.

The genes are TRBV21-1 and TRBJ1-5. TRBV21-1 is marked as a pseudogene. The CDR3 covers 17 residues. The CDR3 protein is CASSFARQTYSNQPQHF. Here the CDR3 DNA reads TGTGCCAGCAGCTTCGCTAGGCAGACTTATAGCAATCAGCCCCAGCATTTT.

This clone occurred once. The chain is built from TRBV6-5 and TRBJ1-3, with 10 bases lining up with TRBD1. Germline lookup yields CDR1 MNHEY and CDR2 SVGAGI. The V gene end was trimmed by 11 bases and the J gene end by 4 bases; junction bases not matched to a gene: 5. This CDR3 has 13 residues. In DNA, the CDR3 is TGTGCCGTCCGACAGGGGGCAGGAAACACCATATATTTT. Translation gives CAVRQGAGNTIYF.

V usage is TRBV11-2 and J usage is TRBJ1-1; no firm D call. This CDR3 is built from 15 residues. Germline values: CDR1 SGHAT, CDR2 FQNNGV. V was pared by 3 bases and J by 1 base, with 12 bases between. In DNA, the CDR3 is TGTGCCAGCAGCTTTGGCAGGCCCTCGAACACTGAAGCTTTCTTT. It translates to CASSFGRPSNTEAFF.

The CDR3 loop is CASRGHADSNQPQHF. CDR3 nucleotide sequence: TGTGCCAGTAGGGGGCATGCGGATAGCAATCAGCCCCAGCATTTT. The rearrangement joins TRBV19 to TRBJ1-5; TRBD1 is a possible D gene (5 bases). V was pared by 6 bases and J by 0 bases, with 12 bases between. The germline V gene has CDR1 LNHDA and CDR2 SQIVND (reference sequence). CDR3 size: 15 residues.

The chain joins TRBV5-6 to TRBJ2-7, with TRBD1 as a possible D gene (5 bases). Germline CDR1 is SGHDT and CDR2 is YYEEEE. The V gene lost 6 bases and the J gene lost 4 bases, with 11 bases spanning the gap. The CDR3 totals 12 residues. The CDR3: CASNRQSYEQYF. DNA for the CDR3: TGTGCCAGCAACCGACAGTCTTACGAGCAGTACTTC.

The gene calls are TRBV28 and TRBJ2-3, with TRBD2 matching 12 bases. The CDR3 contains 18 residues. Germline assignment: CDR1 MDHEN and CDR2 SYDVKM. V lost 2 bases to trimming and J lost 0 bases; unmatched junction nucleotides: 6. CDR3 sequence reads: CASSLSWTSGTSTDTQYF. CDR3 coding DNA: TGTGCCAGCAGTTTAAGCTGGACTAGCGGGACTAGCACAGATACGCAGTATTTT.

This clone turned up a few times. The chain has TRBV7-8 and TRBJ1-5, with D uncertain. Trimming took 3 bases from V and 5 from J, leaving 14 bases between them. The CDR3 runs 15 residues. CDR1 is SGHVS and CDR2 is FQNEAQ in the germline V gene. This CDR3 reads CASSFWGDGDQPQHF. In DNA form, the CDR3 reads TGTGCCAGCAGCTTCTGGGGAGACGGCGATCAGCCCCAGCATTTT.

The count of this clone is one. The J gene is TRBJ2-2, the V gene TRBV6-2 or TRBV6-3; 7 nucleotides align to TRBD1. The germline V gene has CDR1 MNHEY and CDR2 SVGEGT. CDR3 length equals 16 residues. V lost 5 bases to trimming and J lost 4 bases; unmatched junction nucleotides: 10. CDR3: CASSPWTGWRTGELFF. The CDR3 DNA reads as TGTGCCAGCAGTCCCTGGACAGGTTGGCGCACCGGGGAGCTGTTTTTT.

This chain joins TRBV5-5 and TRBJ2-7; 7 bases align to TRBD1. The germline V gene has CDR1 SGHKS and CDR2 YYEKEE (reference sequence). The trim removed 1 base at V and 2 bases at J, leaving 3 bases unmatched. CDR3 length equals 14 residues. DNA for the CDR3: TGTGCCAGCAGCTTGACAGGGGACGCCTACGAGCAGTACTTC. Protein product: CASSLTGDAYEQYF.

V is TRBV4-1 and J is TRBJ2-5; tentative D call: TRBD2 (5 bases). Trimming removed 0 bases from V and 2 bases from J, with 13 bases in between. This CDR3 is built from 16 residues. Germline-derived CDR1 and CDR2 are MGHRA and YSYEKL. The chain's CDR3 is CASSQDPAVKQETQYF. The DNA of the CDR3 is TGCGCCAGCAGCCAAGATCCAGCGGTGAAGCAAGAGACCCAGTACTTC.

The genes are TRBV5-1 and TRBJ1-3; TRBD1 is a possible D gene (5 bases). Trimming shortened V by 0 bases and J by 4 bases, and 11 bases separated the two germline ends. This CDR3 is built from 15 residues. The germline CDR1 and CDR2 sequences are SGHRS and YFSETQ. CDR3 in DNA: TGCGCCAGCAGCTTGGCGTCGGACACAGGAAACACCATATATTTT. This sequence encodes CASSLASDTGNTIYF.

In DNA form, the CDR3 reads TGTGCCAGTTCCGGGACTAGCGGTTCCCTTAGCTCCTACAATGAGCAGTTCTTC. Translated, it gives CASSGTSGSLSSYNEQFF. The chain employs TRBV27 and TRBJ2-1; 11 positions agree with TRBD2. This CDR3 region has 18 residues. The V gene's germline CDR1 is MNHEY and CDR2 SMNVEV (reference sequence). V gave up 9 bases and J gave up 0 bases; unmatched junction bases: 13.

The J gene is TRBJ2-5, the V gene TRBV27; tentative D call: TRBD2 (5 bases). V was shortened by 3 bases and J by 5 bases, with 10 bases between the two germline ends. Per the germline V gene, CDR1 is MNHEY and CDR2 is SMNVEV (reference sequence). The CDR3 contains 13 residues. The CDR3 DNA reads TGTGCCAGCAGTTTTGTGGGAGCGGAGACCCAGTACTTC. It codes for CASSFVGAETQYF.

The chain has TRBV7-8 and TRBJ1-2, with D unclear. The CDR3 extends over 15 amino acids. Germline CDR1 and CDR2: SGHVS and FQNEAQ. The V gene lost 8 bases and the J gene lost 1 base, with 17 bases spanning the gap. CDR3 sequence (DNA): TGTGCCAGCGGATCCACTCGGGGAAGTAACTATGGCTACACCTTC. Its protein is CASGSTRGSNYGYTF.

This clone was recorded only once. This chain connects TRBV21-1 to TRBJ2-3; whether TRBD1, the table's D call, matches the DNA was not checked. TRBV21-1 is tagged as a pseudogene. The CDR3 loop spans 19 amino acids. CDR3: CASSKELKGQFPLTDTQYF. The CDR3 DNA follows: TGTGCCAGCAGCAAAGAACTTAAAGGACAGTTCCCCCTCACAGATACGCAGTATTTT.

This clone appeared a single time. This chain links TRBV5-6 with TRBJ2-7; TRBD1 aligns across 10 bases. V lost 4 bases to trimming and J lost 6 bases; unmatched junction nucleotides: 1. From germline, CDR1 is SGHDT and CDR2 YYEEEE. The CDR3 loop spans 12 amino acids. The CDR3 DNA follows: TGTGCCAGCAGCCGGACAGGGGGCGAGCAGTACTTC. Protein: CASSRTGGEQYF. Together with reference TRBV5-6 and TRBJ2-7, the CDR3 gives the full variable domain: DAGVTQSPTHLIKTRGQQVTLRCSPKSGHDTVSWYQQALGQGPQFIFQYYEEEERQRGNFPDRFSGHQFPNYSSELNVNALLLGDSALYLCASSRTGGEQYFGPGTRLTVT.

This chain connects TRBV2 to TRBJ1-2; D may be TRBD1 (5 bases). V lost 1 base to trimming and J lost 6 bases, with 12 bases between them. CDR1 and CDR2 (germline): SNHLY, FYNNEI. CDR3 size: 14 residues. The CDR3 DNA follows: TGTGCCAGCAGTGAAGTGAGGCCAGGGAATGGCTACACCTTC. It codes for CASSEVRPGNGYTF.

The table lists this clone with a few counts. Here the CDR3 reads CASSGLVKGGRIETQYF. Here the CDR3 DNA reads TGTGCCAGCAGCGGCCTGGTGAAGGGCGGGAGGATAGAGACCCAGTACTTC. The chain recombines TRBV7-9 with TRBJ2-5; 8 bases are a match to TRBD2. CDR3 length: 17 amino acids. V lost 5 bases and J lost 4; bases outside the gene matches: 15. CDR1 SEHNR and CDR2 FQNEAQ come from the germline V gene (reference sequence).

The chain recombines TRBV5-1 with TRBJ2-7, with a weak D call TRBD2 (6 bases). Trimming left V 3 bases short and J 6 bases short, with 19 bases between. In germline, CDR1 is SGHRS, CDR2 YFSETQ. The CDR3 consists of 15 residues. CDR3 in DNA: TGCGCCAGCAGCTCTGGAGGGGTCAGGGCGGCCGAGCAGTACTTC. It is translated as CASSSGGVRAAEQYF.